The clone carrying this T cell receptor beta chain was counted many times. Its antigen is not identified. These data originate in a study of CD8 T cells in ankylosing spondylitis. General study results and limits: A TCR beta motif made of under 10 highly homologous variants seemed typical of ankylosing spondylitis blood. Reactive arthritis synovial fluid and blood were previously reported to contain some motif variants.

Generation of TCR beta libraries employed quantitative 5'-RACE incorporating molecular barcodes. TCRdb re-called the 5' RACE reads with MiXCR, one entry per CDR3 protein. The sample records about 160,000 distinct CDR3 sequences, roughly 18% being singletons. The TCR comes from a male donor with ankylosing spondylitis or in good health (not recorded which). Specimen: blood, either unsorted or a sorted T cell fraction (not recorded which).

The CDR3 loop is CASRSWENSPLHF. As DNA, the CDR3 is TGTGCCAGCAGAAGCTGGGAGAATTCACCCCTCCACTTT. The chain couples TRBV12-3 or TRBV12-4 to TRBJ1-6; D remains ambiguous. CDR3 length: 13 residues. V lost 6 bases and J 7 bases, leaving 10 bases between the germline ends.